These 27 T cell receptor beta chains came from one sample sequenced in a study of OX40 agonist ivuxolimab in advanced cancers. Sequencing was performed with immunoSEQ multiplex PCR; in TCRdb, only in-frame clones are kept and a portion is missing. Altogether nearly 20,000 clones are present, under 90% being singletons, with the ten largest covering about 20%. The starting material was CD4+ or CD8+ T cells sorted from blood, obtained in a trial of the OX40 agonist ivuxolimab. The receptors were sampled from an adult with an advanced solid tumor such as melanoma, head and neck, liver or kidney cancer.

The CDR3 is CASFNRGITDTQYF. The CDR3 bases are TGTGCCAGCTTTAACAGGGGGATCACAGATACGCAGTATTTT. The chain carries TRBV28 and TRBJ2-3; 8 bases agree with TRBD1. The junction had 6 bases not matched to a gene; V was cut back by 8 bases and J by 2 bases. Germline values: CDR1 MDHEN, CDR2 SYDVKM. The CDR3 length is 14 residues.

The chain employs TRBV16 and TRBJ1-2; D gene unclear. Trimming stripped 0 bases from V and 4 bases from J, with 9 bases between. The germline gives CDR1 KGHSY, CDR2 FQNENV. CDR3 size: 14 residues. The CDR3 DNA is TGTGCCAGCAGCCAATCTTCGCTAGGCTATGGCTACACCTTC. This gives the protein CASSQSSLGYGYTF.

This chain links TRBV30 with TRBJ2-3, with 16 bases that match TRBD2. Germline assignment: CDR1 GTSNPN and CDR2 SVGIG (reference sequence). The CDR3 is 16 residues long. V lost 7 bases, J lost 1 base, and 5 bases stayed unmatched. CDR3 in amino acids: CASGGLAGGGTDTQYF. CDR3 sequence (DNA): TGTGCCTCGGGGGGACTAGCGGGAGGGGGCACAGATACGCAGTATTTT.

As concerns this clone: The sample contains more than one DNA sequence encoding this CDR3. The V call is TRBV13, the J call TRBJ2-7; D not resolved. Germline V gives CDR1 PRHDT, CDR2 FYEKMQ (reference sequence). The V and J ends lost 2 bases and 0 bases respectively, with 8 bases between them. The CDR3 spans 14 residues. The CDR3 sequence: CASSLRQSSYEQYF. In nucleotides, the CDR3 is TGTGCCAGCAGCTTACGACAAAGCTCCTACGAGCAGTACTTC.

The chain is built from TRBV28 and TRBJ1-5, with a weak D call TRBD1 (6 bases). The CDR3 is 14 amino acids. With 10 bases removed from V and 4 bases from J, the gap between germline ends came to 17 bases. CDR1 is MDHEN and CDR2 is SYDVKM in the germline V gene. Here the CDR3 reads CAITSGGTNQPQHF. DNA for the CDR3: TGTGCCATCACCTCGGGGGGGACAAATCAGCCCCAGCATTTT.

The sample holds one count of this clone. J is TRBJ1-1 and V is TRBV28; D is unclear. Germline CDR1 and CDR2: MDHEN and SYDVKM. This CDR3 is 11 amino acids long. Trimming removed 5 bases from V and 4 bases from J, with 5 bases in between. The CDR3 here is CASSPLTEAFF. In DNA, the CDR3 is TGTGCCAGCAGTCCCCTCACTGAAGCTTTCTTT.

V and J are TRBV7-9 and TRBJ1-2; D not resolved. CDR1 is SEHNR and CDR2 is FQNEAQ in the germline V gene (reference sequence). This CDR3 is built from 14 residues. V was clipped by 2 bases and J by 7 bases, with 14 bases between them. For the CDR3, the DNA is TGTGCCAGCAGCTTAACAGTCGGCACTAGTGGCTACACCTTC. This sequence encodes CASSLTVGTSGYTF.

The chain is built from TRBV29-1 and TRBJ2-7, with D possibly TRBD1 on 6 matching bases. The V gene lost 5 bases and the J gene lost 0 bases, with 11 bases spanning the gap. The CDR3 spans 13 residues. The germline V gene encodes CDR1 SQVTM and CDR2 ANQGSEA. The CDR3 bases are TGCAGCGTTTCGGGACAAACCTCCTACGAGCAGTACTTC. It encodes CSVSGQTSYEQYF.

The V gene is TRBV7-3, the J gene TRBJ2-2, with D unclear. Germline CDR1 is SGHTA and CDR2 is FQGTGA. There are 14 residues in the CDR3. Trimming pared 1 base from V and 4 bases from J, leaving 7 bases between. The CDR3 DNA is TGTGCCAGCAGCTTAAAAGGACGCACCGGGGAGCTGTTTTTT. Protein sequence: CASSLKGRTGELFF.

The chain couples TRBV7-8 to TRBJ1-5; the D gene is possibly TRBD1 (6 bases). Germline V lookup: CDR1 SGHVS, CDR2 FQNEAQ. Trimming cost V 5 bases and J 4 bases, with 18 bases left between them. This CDR3 comprises 16 residues. The CDR3 DNA is TGTGCCAGCAGCCATACGGACAGTGTGGGTAATCAGCCCCAGCATTTT. This gives the protein CASSHTDSVGNQPQHF.

Turning to this clone: It is unclear where the CDR3 begins or ends on the DNA, so no DNA is shown, and the CDR3 is as TCRdb lists it. The gene calls are TRBV21-1 and TRBJ2-3; the D call TRBD2 from the table was never checked on the DNA. TRBV21-1 is termed a pseudogene. Ends included, the CDR3 has 15 residues. The CDR3 loop reads CASILASGVSDTQYF.

The rearrangement joins TRBV28 to TRBJ1-2, with 8 bases lining up with TRBD1. Germline V gene data show CDR1 as MDHEN and CDR2 as SYDVKM. Unmatched junction bases numbered 9, after V lost 6 bases and J lost 6 bases. CDR3 size: 14 residues. Here the CDR3 DNA reads TGTGCCAGCAGCCGCCGGACAGGGCCTCATGGCTACACCTTC. Amino acid sequence: CASSRRTGPHGYTF.

The J gene is TRBJ2-5, the V gene TRBV6-1; D is ambiguous. Germline CDR1 reads MNHNS; CDR2 reads SASEGT. V was shortened by 1 base and J by 4 bases, with 13 bases between the two germline ends. The CDR3 covers 15 residues. The CDR3 bases are TGTGCCAGCAGTGAAGGGGTAAATTTTATAGAGACCCAGTACTTC. Its protein product is CASSEGVNFIETQYF.

The chain employs TRBV5-6 and TRBJ2-3; D call uncertain. The V end lost 2 bases, the J end lost 2 bases, and 9 bases lay between the germline ends. CDR3 length equals 14 residues. CDR1 and CDR2 from the germline V gene are SGHDT and YYEEEE. CDR3 nucleotide sequence: TGTGCCAGCAGCTTTAGTGGAGTCACAGATACGCAGTATTTT. Translating gives CASSFSGVTDTQYF. Full variable domain (remainder filled in from reference TRBV5-6 and TRBJ2-3): DAGVTQSPTHLIKTRGQQVTLRCSPKSGHDTVSWYQQALGQGPQFIFQYYEEEERQRGNFPDRFSGHQFPNYSSELNVNALLLGDSALYLCASSFSGVTDTQYFGPGTRLTVL.

This clone came up once. The CDR3 region is CASSPSHGTETQYF. The DNA of the CDR3 is TGTGCCAGCAGCCCGTCACACGGGACAGAGACCCAGTACTTC. The chain employs TRBV11-2 and TRBJ2-5; D tentatively fits TRBD1 or TRBD2 (5 bases each). Germline assignment: CDR1 SGHAT and CDR2 FQNNGV. V dropped 5 bases and J dropped 4 bases, with 14 bases sitting between them. The CDR3 runs to 14 residues.

In its sample, this clone was seen a few times. This sequence joins TRBV7-8 and TRBJ1-5; TRBD1 matches 12 bases. This CDR3 is built from 18 residues. Germline V gives CDR1 SGHVS, CDR2 FQNEAQ. With V trimmed by 6 bases and J by 3 bases, 12 bases remained unmatched. CDR3 protein: CASRSGTGGLVVNQPQHF. Written as DNA, the CDR3 is TGTGCCAGCAGGTCCGGGACAGGGGGCTTGGTGGTCAATCAGCCCCAGCATTTT.

V is TRBV7-2 and J is TRBJ2-3; TRBD2 matches at 8 bases. The CDR3 has 14 amino acids. V shed 5 bases, J shed 2 bases, and the junction held 3 bases outside the gene matches. The germline V gene encodes CDR1 SGHTA and CDR2 FQGNSA. DNA for the CDR3: TGTGCCAGCAGCACCGGGGGGGTCACAGATACGCAGTATTTT. Translated, it gives CASSTGGVTDTQYF.

The rearrangement uses TRBV4-3 and TRBJ1-4; D not resolved. Germline V gene lookup returns CDR1 LGHNA and CDR2 YSLEER. This CDR3 has 11 residues. Trimming took 5 bases from V and 5 from J, leaving 3 bases between them. The CDR3 DNA follows: TGCGCCAGCAGCGTAAATGAAAAACTGTTTTTT. Translating gives CASSVNEKLFF.

This clone was seen more than once but under ten times. This chain connects TRBV5-1 to TRBJ2-5; 10 bases are shared with TRBD1. Germline trimming cut 2 bases from V and 3 bases from J; bases unmatched to any gene: 1. The germline V gene has CDR1 SGHRS and CDR2 YFSETQ. The CDR3 consists of 14 residues. In DNA, the CDR3 is TGCGCCAGCAGCTTAGGGACAGGGGAAGAGACCCAGTACTTC. Translation gives CASSLGTGEETQYF.

This chain uses TRBV9 with TRBJ1-1; D gene uncertain. The V and J ends lost 0 bases and 5 bases respectively, with 11 bases between them. The CDR3 is 14 residues long. From germline, CDR1 is SGDLS and CDR2 YYNGEE. This CDR3 is CASSVDLGLTEAFF. CDR3 sequence (DNA): TGTGCCAGCAGCGTAGACCTGGGCCTAACTGAAGCTTTCTTT.

The chain has TRBV7-9 and TRBJ2-7; D might be TRBD1 (6 bases). The germline V gene encodes CDR1 SEHNR and CDR2 FQNEAQ (reference sequence). The CDR3 runs 16 residues. V was clipped by 5 bases and J by 0 bases, with 17 bases between them. The CDR3 sequence is CASSDGRQANSYEQYF. DNA of the CDR3: TGTGCCAGCAGCGACGGTAGACAGGCCAACTCCTACGAGCAGTACTTC.

This chain connects TRBV27 to TRBJ1-3; D gene ambiguous. The length of the CDR3 is 17 residues. Trimming cost V 1 base and J 4 bases, with 17 bases left between them. Germline V lookup: CDR1 MNHEY, CDR2 SMNVEV (reference sequence). CDR3 amino acids: CASSLWPPALGGNTIYF. The CDR3 coding sequence is TGTGCCAGCAGTTTATGGCCCCCAGCCCTAGGGGGAAACACCATATATTTT.

The CDR3 here is CAWSPTSGSETQYF. The CDR3 coding sequence is TGTGCCTGGAGTCCCACTAGCGGGAGCGAGACCCAGTACTTC. J is TRBJ2-5 and V is TRBV30, with 11 positions matching TRBD2. The CDR3 loop spans 14 amino acids. The germline gives CDR1 GTSNPN, CDR2 SVGIG (reference sequence). V lost 2 bases to trimming and J lost 5 bases; unmatched junction nucleotides: 4.

V usage is TRBV4-3 and J usage is TRBJ1-3, with D maybe TRBD1 (6 bases). This CDR3 has 15 amino acids. Trimming took 1 base from V and 4 from J, leaving 11 bases between them. The germline gives CDR1 LGHNA, CDR2 YSLEER. CDR3 in DNA: TGCGCCAGCAGCCAAGGGACCGGGGGCGGAAACACCATATATTTT. Translated, it gives CASSQGTGGGNTIYF.

V is TRBV7-2 and J is TRBJ1-1, with 9 positions matching TRBD1. The CDR3 contains 18 residues. Germline CDR1 SGHTA, CDR2 FQGNSA. V shed 0 bases and J 3 bases; nucleotides not matched to a gene: 11. The CDR3 DNA is TGTGCCAGCAGCTTAGCCTTGAAGACAGGGGGTCTAGACACTGAAGCTTTCTTT. Translating it yields CASSLALKTGGLDTEAFF.

The rearrangement uses TRBV29-1 and TRBJ1-4; tentative D call: TRBD1 (6 bases). The V end lost 4 bases, the J end lost 8 bases, and 11 bases lay between the germline ends. This CDR3 has 12 amino acids. Per germline, CDR1 SQVTM and CDR2 ANQGSEA. Here the CDR3 DNA reads TGCAGCGTTGCAGGGACATTCGAAAAACTGTTTTTT. This sequence encodes CSVAGTFEKLFF.

The genes are TRBV27 and TRBJ2-7; D is unresolved. This CDR3 has 14 amino acids. Germline-derived CDR1 and CDR2 are MNHEY and SMNVEV (reference sequence). The germline V and J ends were trimmed by 3 bases and 2 bases, with 11 bases remaining between them. The chain's CDR3 is CASSFGGSTYEQYF. As DNA, the CDR3 is TGTGCCAGCAGTTTCGGCGGATCCACCTACGAGCAGTACTTC.